These 8 T cell receptor beta chains share one sample of origin, sequenced in a study of blood T cell repertoires in COVID-19. TCRdb's copy holds only in-frame clones and misses some; the assay was immunoSEQ multiplex PCR. In the table there are tens of thousands of clones, around four fifths of which are singletons. Sequences were obtained from peripheral blood. The receptors come from a man aged 45 to 65 with active COVID-19.

The chain combines TRBV5-1 with TRBJ2-7, with 11 bases fitting TRBD1. Germline CDR1 SGHRS, CDR2 YFSETQ. Trimming cost V 9 bases and J 7 bases; bases outside gene matches: 15. The CDR3 loop spans 15 amino acids. The CDR3 loop reads CATTFGGQGAGEQYF. CDR3 nucleotides: TGCGCCACAACTTTTGGAGGACAGGGGGCAGGTGAGCAGTACTTC.

The chain links TRBV5-6 to TRBJ2-5, with TRBD2 matching 11 bases. The V gene end was trimmed by 5 bases and the J gene end by 7 bases; junction bases not matched to a gene: 13. The CDR3 length is 16 residues. From germline, CDR1 is SGHDT and CDR2 YYEEEE. CDR3 coding DNA: TGTGCCAGCAGTTCTCTAGCGGGGGGACCGCTAGTGACCCAGTACTTC. Translation: CASSSLAGGPLVTQYF. The variable domain in full, with the rest retrieved from reference TRBV5-6 and TRBJ2-5, is DAGVTQSPTHLIKTRGQQVTLRCSPKSGHDTVSWYQQALGQGPQFIFQYYEEEERQRGNFPDRFSGHQFPNYSSELNVNALLLGDSALYLCASSSLAGGPLVTQYFGPGTRLLVL.

The CDR3 loop is CASSPRDRDGYTF. CDR3 DNA sequence: TGTGCCAGCAGTCCCCGGGACAGGGACGGCTACACCTTC. This chain links TRBV28 with TRBJ1-2; 9 bases fit TRBD1. CDR1 is MDHEN, CDR2 SYDVKM, per germline. V was pared by 5 bases and J by 8 bases, with 6 bases of the junction left unmatched. CDR3 length: 13 residues.

The gene calls are TRBV18 and TRBJ1-3; 7 bases line up with TRBD1. The ends lost 1 base at V and 3 bases at J; junction bases unmatched: 9. The CDR3 runs 17 residues. Germline V gene sequence: CDR1 KGHSH, CDR2 LQKENI. The CDR3 loop reads CASSPRPGTVFGNTIYF. Here the CDR3 DNA reads TGTGCCAGCTCACCACGTCCCGGGACAGTATTTGGAAACACCATATATTTT.

Points on this clone: The same CDR3 can be traced to other DNA sequences in this sample. V and J are TRBV6-5 and TRBJ2-4; a possible D gene is TRBD2 (7 bases). Germline CDR1 is MNHEY and CDR2 is SVGAGI. V lost 2 bases and J 0 bases, leaving 8 bases between the germline ends. The CDR3 runs to 15 residues. The CDR3 loop is CASSYGGAAKNIQYF. Here the CDR3 DNA reads TGTGCCAGCAGTTACGGGGGGGCAGCCAAAAACATTCAGTACTTC.

The chain employs TRBV11-2 and TRBJ2-7; TRBD2 aligns across 7 bases. V was clipped by 3 bases and J by 1 base; unmatched bases: 3. Germline CDR1 SGHAT, CDR2 FQNNGV. The CDR3 runs to 14 residues. CDR3 amino acids: CASSFGLDSYEQYF. The CDR3 region has the DNA TGTGCCAGCAGCTTCGGACTAGATTCCTACGAGCAGTACTTC.

This chain joins TRBV24-1 and TRBJ2-3; D remains unclear. From germline, CDR1 is KGHDR and CDR2 SFDVKD. This CDR3 comprises 11 residues. V lost 6 bases, J lost 6 bases, and 6 bases lay in between. CDR3: CATSTVDTQYF. CDR3 coding DNA: TGTGCCACCAGTACGGTTGATACGCAGTATTTT.

The rearrangement joins TRBV10-1 to TRBJ2-7; 8 bases fit TRBD1. V lost 1 base, J lost 0 bases, and 2 bases stayed unmatched. This CDR3 has 15 residues. From germline, CDR1 is WNHNN and CDR2 SYGVQD (reference sequence). The CDR3 is CASSEYRGSSYEQYF. The CDR3 DNA reads TGCGCCAGCAGTGAGTACAGGGGGAGCTCCTACGAGCAGTACTTC.